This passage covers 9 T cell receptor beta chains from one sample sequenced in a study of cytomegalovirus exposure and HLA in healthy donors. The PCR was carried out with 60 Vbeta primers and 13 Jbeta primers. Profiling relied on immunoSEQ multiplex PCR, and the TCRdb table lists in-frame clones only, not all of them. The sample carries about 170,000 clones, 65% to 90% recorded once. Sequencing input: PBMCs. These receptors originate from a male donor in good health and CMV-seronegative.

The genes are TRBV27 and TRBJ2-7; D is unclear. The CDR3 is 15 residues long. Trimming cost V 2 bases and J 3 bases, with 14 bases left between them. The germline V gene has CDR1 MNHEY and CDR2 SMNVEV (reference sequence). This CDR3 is CASSLSRFSVYEQYF. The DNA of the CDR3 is TGTGCCAGCAGTTTAAGTCGGTTTTCCGTCTACGAGCAGTACTTC.

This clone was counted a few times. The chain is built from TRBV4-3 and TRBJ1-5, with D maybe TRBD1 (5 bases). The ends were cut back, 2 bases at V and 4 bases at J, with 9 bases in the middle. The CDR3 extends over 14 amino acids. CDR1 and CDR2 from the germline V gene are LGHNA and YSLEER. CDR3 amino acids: CASSQSGGNQPQHF. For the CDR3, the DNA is TGCGCCAGCAGCCAATCCGGGGGTAATCAGCCCCAGCATTTT.

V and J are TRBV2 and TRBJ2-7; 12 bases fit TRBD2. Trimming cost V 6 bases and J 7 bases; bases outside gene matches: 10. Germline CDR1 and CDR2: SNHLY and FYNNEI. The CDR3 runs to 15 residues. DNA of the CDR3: TGTGCCAGCAGATTGGGGGGACTAGCGGGCAGGGAGCAGTACTTC. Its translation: CASRLGGLAGREQYF.

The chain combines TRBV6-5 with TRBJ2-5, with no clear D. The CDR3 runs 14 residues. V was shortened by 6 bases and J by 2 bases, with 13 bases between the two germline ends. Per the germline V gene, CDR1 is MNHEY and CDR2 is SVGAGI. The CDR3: CASSPGRRQETQYF. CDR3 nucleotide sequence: TGTGCCAGCAGCCCCGGCCGCAGGCAAGAGACCCAGTACTTC.

CDR3 nucleotide sequence: TGTGCCAGCAGTGACGACAGGGGCTATGGCTACACCTTC. This encodes CASSDDRGYGYTF. The gene calls are TRBV6-1 and TRBJ1-2; 8 nucleotides agree with TRBD1. The CDR3 has 13 amino acids. Germline V lookup: CDR1 MNHNS, CDR2 SASEGT. V was pared by 3 bases and J by 4 bases, with 1 base of the junction left unmatched.

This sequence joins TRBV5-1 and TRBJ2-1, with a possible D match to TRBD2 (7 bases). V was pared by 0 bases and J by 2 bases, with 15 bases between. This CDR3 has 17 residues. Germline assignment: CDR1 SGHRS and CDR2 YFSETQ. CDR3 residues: CASSLAGGPFAYNEQFF. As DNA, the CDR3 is TGCGCCAGCAGCTTGGCCGGGGGGCCCTTTGCCTACAATGAGCAGTTCTTC. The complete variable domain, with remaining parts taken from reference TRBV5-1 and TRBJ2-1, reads KAGVTQTPRYLIKTRGQQVTLSCSPISGHRSVSWYQQTPGQGLQFLFEYFSETQRNKGNFPGRFSGRQFSNSRSEMNVSTLELGDSALYLCASSLAGGPFAYNEQFFGPGTRLTVL.

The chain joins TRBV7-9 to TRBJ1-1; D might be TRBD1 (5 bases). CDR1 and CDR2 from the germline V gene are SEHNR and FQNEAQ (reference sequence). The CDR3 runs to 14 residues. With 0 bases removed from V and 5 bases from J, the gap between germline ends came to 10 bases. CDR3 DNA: TGTGCCAGCAGCTTAGCCCAGGGAAGGACTGAAGCTTTCTTT. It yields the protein CASSLAQGRTEAFF.

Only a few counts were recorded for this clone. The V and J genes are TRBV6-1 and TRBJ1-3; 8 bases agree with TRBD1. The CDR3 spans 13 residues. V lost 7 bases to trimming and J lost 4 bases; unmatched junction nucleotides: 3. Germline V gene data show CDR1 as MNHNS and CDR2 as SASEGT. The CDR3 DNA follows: TGTGCCAGCAAAAACAGGGGGGGAAACACCATATATTTT. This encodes CASKNRGGNTIYF.

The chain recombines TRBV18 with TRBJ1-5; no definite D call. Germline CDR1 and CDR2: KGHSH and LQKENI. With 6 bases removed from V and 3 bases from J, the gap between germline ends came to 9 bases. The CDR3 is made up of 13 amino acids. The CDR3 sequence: CASSPFNNQPQHF. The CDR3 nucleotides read TGTGCCAGCTCCCCATTCAACAATCAGCCCCAGCATTTT.